Listed here is a single T cell receptor (beta chain). This sample stems from a study of CD8 T cell repertoires and HIV-1 epitope variants. V was pared by 5 bases and J by 3 bases, with 13 bases between. The CDR3 length is 15 residues. Looked up from germline, CDR1 is MNHEY and CDR2 is SMNVEV (reference sequence). Libraries were prepared by immunoSEQ multiplex PCR; TCRdb keeps only in-frame clonotypes and omits some of them. In the table there are about 95,000 clones, around 75% of which are singletons. The source is a male donor with HIV. The V call is TRBV27, the J call TRBJ1-4, with D perhaps TRBD1 (5 bases). The specimen sequenced was uncultured baseline CD8+ T cells from peripheral blood mononuclear cells (PBMCs). This CDR3 reads CASSIIGGANEKLFF. DNA for the CDR3: TGTGCCAGCAGTATTATCGGGGGGGCTAATGAAAAACTGTTTTTT.